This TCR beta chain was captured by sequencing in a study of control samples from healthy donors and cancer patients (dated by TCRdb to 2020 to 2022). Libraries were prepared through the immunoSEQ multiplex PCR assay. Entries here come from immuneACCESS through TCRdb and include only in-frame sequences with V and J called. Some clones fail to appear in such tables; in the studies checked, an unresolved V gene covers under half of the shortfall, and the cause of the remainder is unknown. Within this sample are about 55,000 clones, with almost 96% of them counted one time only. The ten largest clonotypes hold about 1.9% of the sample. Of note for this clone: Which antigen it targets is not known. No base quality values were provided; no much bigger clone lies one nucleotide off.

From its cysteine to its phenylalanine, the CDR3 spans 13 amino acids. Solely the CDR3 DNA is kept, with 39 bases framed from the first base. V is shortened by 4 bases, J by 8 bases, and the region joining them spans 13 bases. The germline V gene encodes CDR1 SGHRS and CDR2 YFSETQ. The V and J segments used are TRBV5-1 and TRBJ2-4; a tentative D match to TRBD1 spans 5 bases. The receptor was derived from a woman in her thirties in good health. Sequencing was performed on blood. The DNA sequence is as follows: TGCGCCAGCAGCCCGGAAGGGGTGGACATTCAGTACTTC. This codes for CASSPEGVDIQYF.